This TCR beta chain stems from a study of T-cell memory formation after mild COVID-19. Study results and caveats: Several responding clones turned up in pre-infection memory, indicating that cross-reactive memory may have taken part.

TCRdb processed the 5' RACE reads anew with MiXCR; each CDR3 protein has one entry. The data show roughly 68,000 distinct CDR3 sequences, with 16% seen just once and 30% to 35% held by the top ten. Notes on this clonotype: The antigen is not known.

The receptor was isolated from an adult woman who had mild COVID-19 (a few samples of this study predate the infection). Cell type and time point are not known. Source material: PBMCs or a T cell subset sorted from them (not recorded which).

This CDR3 is CSASGTGIYNEQFF. The DNA of the CDR3 is TGCAGCGCCTCCGGGACAGGGATTTACAATGAGCAGTTCTTC. The V call is TRBV29-1, the J call TRBJ2-1, with TRBD1 matching 9 bases. Germline-derived CDR1 and CDR2 are SQVTM and ANQGSEA. V trimming: 7 bases; J trimming: 4 bases; junction bases outside the gene matches: 8. This CDR3 is built from 14 residues.